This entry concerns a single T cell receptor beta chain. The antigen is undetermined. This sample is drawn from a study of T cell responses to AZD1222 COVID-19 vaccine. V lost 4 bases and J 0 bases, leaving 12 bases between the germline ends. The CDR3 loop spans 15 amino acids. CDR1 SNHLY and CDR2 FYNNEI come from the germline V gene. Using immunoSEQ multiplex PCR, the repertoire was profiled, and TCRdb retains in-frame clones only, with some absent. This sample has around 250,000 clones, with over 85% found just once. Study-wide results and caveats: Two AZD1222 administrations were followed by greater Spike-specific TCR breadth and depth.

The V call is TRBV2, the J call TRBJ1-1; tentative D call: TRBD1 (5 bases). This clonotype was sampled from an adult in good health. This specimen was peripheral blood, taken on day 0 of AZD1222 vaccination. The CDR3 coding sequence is TGTGCCAGCAGTGTTGTAAGCAGGGTGAACACTGAAGCTTTCTTT. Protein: CASSVVSRVNTEAFF.